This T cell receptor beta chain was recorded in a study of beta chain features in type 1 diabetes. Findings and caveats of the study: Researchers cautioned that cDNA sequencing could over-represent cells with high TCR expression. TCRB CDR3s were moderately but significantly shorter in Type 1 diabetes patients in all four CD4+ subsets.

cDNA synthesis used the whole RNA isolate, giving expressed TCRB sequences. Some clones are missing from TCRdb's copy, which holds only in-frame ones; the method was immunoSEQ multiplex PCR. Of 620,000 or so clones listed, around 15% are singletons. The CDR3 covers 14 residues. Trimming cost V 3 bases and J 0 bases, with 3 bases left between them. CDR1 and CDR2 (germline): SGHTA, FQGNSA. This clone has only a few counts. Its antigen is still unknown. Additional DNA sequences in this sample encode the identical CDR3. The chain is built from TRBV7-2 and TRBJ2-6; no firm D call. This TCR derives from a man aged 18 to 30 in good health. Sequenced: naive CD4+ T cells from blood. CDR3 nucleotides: TGTGCCAGCAGCTTCGTCTCTGGGGCCAACGTCCTGACTTTC. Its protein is CASSFVSGANVLTF.